This T cell receptor (beta chain) was identified in a study of T cells after yellow fever vaccination. Study findings and constraints: Few clonotypes appeared in both CD4 and CD8 compartments. Most clones from primary vaccination were detected again post-booster (roughly 96% CD4, 88% CD8).

The 5'RACE template-switching step produced TCR cDNA and added a universal primer site and UMIs. One entry per CDR3 protein, called by TCRdb with MiXCR from the 5' RACE reads. Altogether fewer than 450,000 distinct CDR3 sequences are present, less than 9.5% being singletons, with the ten largest covering about 16%. The V gene's germline CDR1 is SGHRS and CDR2 YFSETQ. The CDR3 is 14 amino acids. The V gene lost 2 bases and the J gene lost 2 bases, with 11 bases spanning the gap. Notes on this clonotype: Antigen: not known.

This TCR was sampled from a young man who received the YFV17D yellow fever vaccine. This sequence joins TRBV5-1 and TRBJ2-7; D gene ambiguous. The sequenced sample was PBMCs, obtained approximately 40 days after the first yellow fever vaccination. The CDR3 DNA is TGCGCCAGCAGCTTACGAAACCGGGCCTACGAGCAGTACTTC. Amino acid sequence: CASSLRNRAYEQYF.